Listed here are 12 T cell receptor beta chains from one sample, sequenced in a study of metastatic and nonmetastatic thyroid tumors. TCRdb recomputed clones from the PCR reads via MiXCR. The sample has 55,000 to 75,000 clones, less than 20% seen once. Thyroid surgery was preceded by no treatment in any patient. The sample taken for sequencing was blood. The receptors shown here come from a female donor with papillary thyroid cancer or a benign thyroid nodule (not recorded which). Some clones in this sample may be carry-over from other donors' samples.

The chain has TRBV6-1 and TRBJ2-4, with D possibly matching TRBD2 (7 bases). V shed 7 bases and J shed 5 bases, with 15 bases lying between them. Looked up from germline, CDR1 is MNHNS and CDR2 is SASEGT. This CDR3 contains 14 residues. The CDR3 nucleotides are TGTGCCAGCAACAGTGGGGGGGCCCAAAACATTCAGTACTTC. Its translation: CASNSGGAQNIQYF.

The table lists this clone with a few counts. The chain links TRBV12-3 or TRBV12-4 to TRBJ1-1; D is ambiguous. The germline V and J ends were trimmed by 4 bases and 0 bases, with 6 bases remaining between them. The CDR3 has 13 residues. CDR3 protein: CASSSKMNTEAFF. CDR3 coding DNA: TGTGCCAGCAGTTCAAAAATGAACACTGAAGCTTTCTTT.

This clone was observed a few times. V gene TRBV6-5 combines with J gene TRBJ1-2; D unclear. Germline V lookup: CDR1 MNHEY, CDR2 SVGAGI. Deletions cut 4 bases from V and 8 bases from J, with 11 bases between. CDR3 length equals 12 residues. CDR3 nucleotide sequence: TGTGCCAGCAGTTTACGGGGTATGGGCTACACCTTC. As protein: CASSLRGMGYTF.

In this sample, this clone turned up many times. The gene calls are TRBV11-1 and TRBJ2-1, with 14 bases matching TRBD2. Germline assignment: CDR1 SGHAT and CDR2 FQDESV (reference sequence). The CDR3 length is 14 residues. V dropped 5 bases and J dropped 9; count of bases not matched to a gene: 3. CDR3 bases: TGTGCCAGCAGCGCTGGGACTAGCGGGGGTGAGCAGTTCTTC. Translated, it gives CASSAGTSGGEQFF.

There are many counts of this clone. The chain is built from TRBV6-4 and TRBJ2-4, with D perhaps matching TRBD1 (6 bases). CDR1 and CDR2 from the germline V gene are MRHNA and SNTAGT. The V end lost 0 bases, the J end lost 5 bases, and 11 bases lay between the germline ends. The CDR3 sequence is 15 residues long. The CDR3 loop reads CASSDSPGAENIQYF. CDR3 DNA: TGTGCCAGCAGTGACTCGCCAGGGGCCGAAAACATTCAGTACTTC.

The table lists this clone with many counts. The DNA for the CDR3 is TGTGCCACCAGTGAGACAGGATGGAACACTGAAGCTTTCTTT. It translates to CATSETGWNTEAFF. The chain combines TRBV24-1 with TRBJ1-1; D perhaps matches TRBD1 (6 bases). The CDR3 consists of 14 residues. Germline assignment: CDR1 KGHDR and CDR2 SFDVKD. Trimming left V 4 bases short and J 1 base short, with 9 bases between.

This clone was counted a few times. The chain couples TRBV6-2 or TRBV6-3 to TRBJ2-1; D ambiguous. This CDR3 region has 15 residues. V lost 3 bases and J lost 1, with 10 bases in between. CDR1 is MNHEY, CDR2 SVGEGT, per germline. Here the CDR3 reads CASSYPKGSYNEQFF. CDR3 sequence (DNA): TGTGCCAGCAGTTATCCCAAGGGATCCTACAATGAGCAGTTCTTC.

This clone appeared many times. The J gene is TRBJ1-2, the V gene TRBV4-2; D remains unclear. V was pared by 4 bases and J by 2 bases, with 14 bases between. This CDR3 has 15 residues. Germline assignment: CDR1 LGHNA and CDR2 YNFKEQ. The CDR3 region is CASSLYSDGNYGYTF. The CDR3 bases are TGTGCCAGCAGCCTCTATTCAGACGGAAACTATGGCTACACCTTC.

The CDR3, as DNA: TGTGCCACCTCGACAGTCGGGAACGAGCAGTACTTC. Translated, it gives CATSTVGNEQYF. The V call is TRBV27, the J call TRBJ2-7; D could derive from TRBD1 or TRBD2 (5 bases each). Trimming took 10 bases from V and 5 from J, leaving 15 bases between them. Germline V gene lookup returns CDR1 MNHEY and CDR2 SMNVEV (reference sequence). The CDR3 length is 12 residues.

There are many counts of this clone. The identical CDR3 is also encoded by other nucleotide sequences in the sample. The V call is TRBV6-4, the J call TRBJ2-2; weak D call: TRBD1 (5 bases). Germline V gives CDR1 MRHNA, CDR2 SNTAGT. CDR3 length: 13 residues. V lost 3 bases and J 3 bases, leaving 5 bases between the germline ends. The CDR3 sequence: CASSEGDTGELFF. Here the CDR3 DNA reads TGTGCCAGCAGTGAAGGGGACACCGGGGAGCTGTTTTTT.

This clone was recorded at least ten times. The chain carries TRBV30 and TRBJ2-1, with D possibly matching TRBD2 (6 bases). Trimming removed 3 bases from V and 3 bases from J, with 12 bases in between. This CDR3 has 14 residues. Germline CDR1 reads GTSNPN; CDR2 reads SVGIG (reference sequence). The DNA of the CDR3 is TGTGCCTGGAGCTCGGGAGATCTCTACAATGAGCAGTTCTTC. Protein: CAWSSGDLYNEQFF.

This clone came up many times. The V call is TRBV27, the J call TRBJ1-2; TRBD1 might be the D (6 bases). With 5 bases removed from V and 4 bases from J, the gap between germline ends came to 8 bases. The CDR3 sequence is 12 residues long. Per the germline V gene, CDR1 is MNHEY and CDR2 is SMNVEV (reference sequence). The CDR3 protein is CASSRGAYGYTF. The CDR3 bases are TGTGCCAGCAGTAGGGGGGCCTATGGCTACACCTTC.